This record looks at one T cell receptor (beta chain) sequence and its context. The data stem from a study of T cells in Graves' hyperthyroidism and ophthalmopathy. RNA transcripts gave rise to amplified TCR beta CDR3 regions. The primer set for the first-round RT-PCR of the TCR CDR3 was HTBI. TCRdb processed the multiplex PCR reads anew with MiXCR; each CDR3 protein has one entry. The top ten clones hold around 20% of a sample with some 400,000 distinct CDR3 sequences, about 14% of them seen once. This TCR was recovered from a man aged 25 to 40 with Graves' hyperthyroidism that later progressed to Graves' ophthalmopathy. Sequenced input: blood.

CDR3 in amino acids: CASSKAGTGGQKLFF. CDR3 coding DNA: TGTGCCAGCAGCAAAGCCGGGACAGGGGGCCAAAAACTGTTTTTT. The J gene is TRBJ1-4, the V gene TRBV7-2; 12 bases match TRBD1. Germline V gene data show CDR1 as SGHTA and CDR2 as FQGNSA. This CDR3 is built from 15 residues. The V gene end was trimmed by 5 bases and the J gene end by 9 bases; junction bases not matched to a gene: 7.